The clone carrying this T cell receptor (beta chain) appeared a few times. These data come from a study of cytomegalovirus exposure and HLA in healthy donors. J gave up 0 bases and V 6 bases, and 14 bases lay outside the gene matches. The germline V gene encodes CDR1 SNHLY and CDR2 FYNNEI. There are 18 residues in the CDR3. Sequenced by immunoSEQ multiplex PCR; TCRdb stores in-frame clones only, minus some. The table records approximately 160,000 clones, approximately 91% of them present only once. The sequenced material came from PBMCs. This sequence originates from a woman aged 18-29 years in good health and CMV-seropositive. The J gene is TRBJ1-2, the V gene TRBV2, with TRBD1 identical over 9 bases. The chain's CDR3 is CASSGGTGLFIANYGYTF. For the CDR3, the DNA is TGTGCCAGCAGCGGGGGGACAGGGTTGTTCATAGCTAACTATGGCTACACCTTC.